The sequence of this T cell receptor beta chain was determined in a study of glioma-infiltrating T cells after dendritic cell vaccination. The PCR used 60 V beta and 13 J beta primers. TCRdb's table, derived via immunoSEQ multiplex PCR, lists solely in-frame clones and lacks some. This table holds roughly 85,000 clones, 85% found once. Time point specified: after dendritic cell vaccination, including at tumor progression/relapse. Selection required adequate fresh-frozen tumor tissue plus more than two years' survival data. This sample comprised blood, obtained after dendritic cell vaccination. The receptor comes from a human donor with glioblastoma.

CDR3 nucleotides: TGCAGCGTGCTAGGACTAGCGGGATTCACAGATACGCAGTATTTT. This codes for CSVLGLAGFTDTQYF. The rearrangement joins TRBV29-1 to TRBJ2-3; 12 bases map to TRBD2. The CDR3 sequence is 15 residues long. Trimming took 6 bases from V and 2 from J; bases not matched to a gene: 6. Looked up from germline, CDR1 is SQVTM and CDR2 is ANQGSEA.